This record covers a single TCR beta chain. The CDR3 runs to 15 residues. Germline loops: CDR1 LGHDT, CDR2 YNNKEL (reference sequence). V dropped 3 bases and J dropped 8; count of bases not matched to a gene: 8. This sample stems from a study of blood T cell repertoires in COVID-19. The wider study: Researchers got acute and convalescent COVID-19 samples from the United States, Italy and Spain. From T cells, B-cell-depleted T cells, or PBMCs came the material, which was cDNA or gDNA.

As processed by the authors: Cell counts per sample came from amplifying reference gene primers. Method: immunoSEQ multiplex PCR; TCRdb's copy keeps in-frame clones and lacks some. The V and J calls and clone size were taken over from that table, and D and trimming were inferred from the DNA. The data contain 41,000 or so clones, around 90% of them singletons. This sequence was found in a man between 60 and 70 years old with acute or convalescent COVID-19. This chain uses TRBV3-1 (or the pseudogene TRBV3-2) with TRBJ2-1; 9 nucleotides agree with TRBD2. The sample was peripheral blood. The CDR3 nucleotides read TGTGCCAGCAGCCATTCAGGACTAGCGATCGATGAGCAGTTCTTC. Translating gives CASSHSGLAIDEQFF.